This TCR beta chain was obtained from a study of cytomegalovirus exposure and HLA in healthy donors. Study findings and constraints: Altogether, some 170 TCR beta chains were recorded as cytomegalovirus-associated. Per published reports, the classifier diagnosed cytomegalovirus status with high specificity and sensitivity. Among TCR sequences, most were rare, though some public TCRs appeared in many donors.

Generated by immunoSEQ multiplex PCR, the TCRdb table keeps only in-frame clones and is missing some. The sample lists around 190,000 clones; around 84% were seen once. The V gene's germline CDR1 is PRHDT and CDR2 FYEKMQ (reference sequence). The CDR3 has 14 amino acids. Trimming took off 2 bases at V and 13 bases at J, with 15 bases between the two ends. Separation from the roughly 600-subject first cohort characterized the roughly 130-subject validation cohort, to which the donors belonged. A note on this clone: The antigen is not known.

Source material: PBMCs. The origin of this receptor is a young man in good health and CMV-seropositive. The rearrangement links TRBV13 to TRBJ1-6; a weak D match, TRBD1 (6 bases). DNA for the CDR3: TGTGCCAGCAGCTTACGGGCAGGGGTTTCCCCCCTCCACTTT. This codes for CASSLRAGVSPLHF.